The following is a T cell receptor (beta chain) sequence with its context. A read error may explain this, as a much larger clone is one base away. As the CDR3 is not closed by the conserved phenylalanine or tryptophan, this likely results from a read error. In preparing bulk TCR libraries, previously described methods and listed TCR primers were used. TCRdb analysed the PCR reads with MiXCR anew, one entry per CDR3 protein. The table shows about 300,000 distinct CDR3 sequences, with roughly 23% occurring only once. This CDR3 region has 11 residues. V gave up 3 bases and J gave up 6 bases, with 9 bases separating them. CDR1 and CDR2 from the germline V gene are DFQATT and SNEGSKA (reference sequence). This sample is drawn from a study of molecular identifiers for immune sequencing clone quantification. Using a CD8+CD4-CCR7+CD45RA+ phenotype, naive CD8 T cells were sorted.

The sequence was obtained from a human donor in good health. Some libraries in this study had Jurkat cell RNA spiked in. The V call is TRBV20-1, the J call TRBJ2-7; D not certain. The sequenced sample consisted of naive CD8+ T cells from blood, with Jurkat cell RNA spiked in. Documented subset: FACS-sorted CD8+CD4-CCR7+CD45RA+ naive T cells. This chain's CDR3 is CSASSSLEQYL. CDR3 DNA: TGCAGTGCTAGTTCTAGTCTCGAGCAGTACCTC.